This passage covers 6 T cell receptor beta chains from one sample sequenced in a study of beta chain features in type 1 diabetes. Expressed TCRB transcripts got sequenced, as all isolated RNA was reverse transcribed. TCRdb's table, derived via immunoSEQ multiplex PCR, lists solely in-frame clones and lacks some. This sample has under 450,000 clones, with more than 13% found just once. The sample taken for sequencing was naive CD4+ T cells from blood. The receptors here all came from a woman younger than 35 in good health.

The chain uses TRBV7-9 and TRBJ1-1; no reliable D call. Germline V gene data show CDR1 as SEHNR and CDR2 as FQNEAQ (reference sequence). Between the trimmed V and J ends, which lost 1 base and 2 bases, there was a span of 17 bases. The CDR3 runs 17 residues. The CDR3 bases are TGTGCCAGCAGCTTAGTGAGCTGGAGGGCGGTTAACACTGAAGCTTTCTTT. It is translated as CASSLVSWRAVNTEAFF.

This clone turned up a few times. V is TRBV5-1 and J is TRBJ2-2; tentative D call: TRBD1 (5 bases). Germline V lookup: CDR1 SGHRS, CDR2 YFSETQ. V was trimmed by 4 bases and J by 5 bases, leaving 15 bases between them. This CDR3 is built from 15 residues. CDR3 bases: TGCGCCAGCAGCCTCTCCCCGGACAAGACCGGGGAGCTGTTTTTT. As protein: CASSLSPDKTGELFF.

This clone was counted a few times. The chain links TRBV2 to TRBJ1-1, with D perhaps TRBD1 (5 bases). CDR1 is SNHLY, CDR2 FYNNEI, per germline. V was cut by 6 bases and J by 3 bases, with 14 bases left in between. CDR3 length: 14 amino acids. The CDR3 region is CASRSREGDTEAFF. The CDR3 DNA reads TGTGCCAGCAGGTCCAGGGAAGGGGACACTGAAGCTTTCTTT.

V and J are TRBV29-1 and TRBJ1-5; 7 bases fit TRBD1. J lost 6 bases, V lost 4 bases, and 6 bases had no gene match. The CDR3 is made up of 13 amino acids. CDR1 and CDR2 (germline): SQVTM, ANQGSEA. Here the CDR3 DNA reads TGCAGCGTTGCAGGGGGTCGTAGTCAGCCCCAGCATTTT. Protein product: CSVAGGRSQPQHF. The variable domain in full, with the rest retrieved from reference TRBV29-1 and TRBJ1-5, is SAVISQKPSRDICQRGTSLTIQCQVDSQVTMMFWYRQQPGQSLTLIATANQGSEATYESGFVIDKFPISRPNLTFSTLTVSNMSPEDSSIYLCSVAGGRSQPQHFGDGTRLSIL.

This chain connects TRBV11-2 to TRBJ2-7; perhaps TRBD1 as D (7 bases). CDR3 length: 14 amino acids. Trimming pared 5 bases from V and 2 bases from J, leaving 13 bases between. The germline CDR1 and CDR2 sequences are SGHAT and FQNNGV. CDR3 nucleotide sequence: TGTGCCAGCAGCCAGGGGGGCAGAACCTACGAGCAGTACTTC. Amino acid sequence: CASSQGGRTYEQYF.

V usage is TRBV19 and J usage is TRBJ2-6, with 11 bases matching TRBD2. CDR3 length: 19 residues. Germline loops: CDR1 LNHDA, CDR2 SQIVND (reference sequence). The V segment lost 6 bases and the J segment 0 bases; nucleotides outside the gene matches: 10. The CDR3 spells CASRPGLAEFRSGANVLTF. Here the CDR3 DNA reads TGTGCCAGTAGGCCGGGACTAGCGGAGTTTCGCTCTGGGGCCAACGTCCTGACTTTC.